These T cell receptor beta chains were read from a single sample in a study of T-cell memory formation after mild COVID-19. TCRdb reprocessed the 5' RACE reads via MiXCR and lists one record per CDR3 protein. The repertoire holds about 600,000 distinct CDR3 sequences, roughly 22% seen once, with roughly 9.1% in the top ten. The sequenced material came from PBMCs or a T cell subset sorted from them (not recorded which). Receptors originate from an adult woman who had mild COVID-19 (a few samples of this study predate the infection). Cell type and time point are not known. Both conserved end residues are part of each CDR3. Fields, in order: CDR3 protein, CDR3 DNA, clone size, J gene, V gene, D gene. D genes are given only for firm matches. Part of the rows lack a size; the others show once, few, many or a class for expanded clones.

cdr3_aa: CSARTRQGFYEQYF
cdr3_nt: TGCAGTGCTAGGACCCGCCAGGGGTTCTACGAGCAGTACTTC
clone_size: few
j_call: TRBJ2-7
v_call: TRBV20-1
d_call: -

cdr3_aa: CASSSLHSRTNTDTQYF
cdr3_nt: TGTGCCAGCAGCAGCTTACATAGTAGGACGAACACAGATACGCAGTATTTT
clone_size: few
j_call: TRBJ2-3
v_call: TRBV7-9
d_call: -

cdr3_aa: CSAKTGPPYNEQFF
cdr3_nt: TGCAGTGCCAAGACAGGCCCCCCCTACAATGAGCAGTTCTTC
clone_size: -
j_call: TRBJ2-1
v_call: TRBV20-1
d_call: -

cdr3_aa: CASSPTGANTEAFF
cdr3_nt: TGCGCCAGCAGCCCAACAGGGGCGAACACTGAAGCTTTCTTT
clone_size: -
j_call: TRBJ1-1
v_call: TRBV5-1
d_call: TRBD1

cdr3_aa: CASSRGDVTEAFF
cdr3_nt: TGTGCCAGCAGCCGGGGCGATGTCACTGAAGCTTTCTTT
clone_size: -
j_call: TRBJ1-1
v_call: TRBV7-9
d_call: -

cdr3_aa: CASSEQVGLGNEQFF
cdr3_nt: TGTGCCAGCAGTGAACAGGTGGGACTGGGGAATGAGCAGTTCTTC
clone_size: -
j_call: TRBJ2-1
v_call: TRBV6-1
d_call: -

cdr3_aa: CAARDRGPYGYTF
cdr3_nt: TGTGCCGCCCGAGACAGGGGCCCTTATGGCTACACCTTC
clone_size: -
j_call: TRBJ1-2
v_call: TRBV10-3
d_call: TRBD1

cdr3_aa: CASSNGQGRDNEQFF
cdr3_nt: TGCGCCAGCAGCAACGGACAGGGGCGAGACAATGAGCAGTTCTTC
clone_size: -
j_call: TRBJ2-1
v_call: TRBV5-1
d_call: TRBD1

cdr3_aa: CASSQDFGVRGEQYF
cdr3_nt: TGCGCCAGCAGCCAAGATTTCGGAGTCCGAGGAGAGCAGTACTTC
clone_size: -
j_call: TRBJ2-7
v_call: TRBV4-3
d_call: -

cdr3_aa: CSVEVAIDTGELFF
cdr3_nt: TGCAGCGTTGAAGTCGCGATAGACACCGGGGAGCTGTTTTTT
clone_size: few
j_call: TRBJ2-2
v_call: TRBV29-1
d_call: -

cdr3_aa: CASSETRPNEQYF
cdr3_nt: TGTGCCAGCAGCGAAACTCGGCCCAACGAGCAGTACTTC
clone_size: few
j_call: TRBJ2-7
v_call: TRBV2
d_call: -

cdr3_aa: CASSLPGSTLNNEQFF
cdr3_nt: TGTGCCAGCAGCCTCCCGGGGAGCACGCTTAACAATGAGCAGTTCTTC
clone_size: few
j_call: TRBJ2-1
v_call: TRBV7-9
d_call: -

cdr3_aa: CASRRGTESYNEQFF
cdr3_nt: TGTGCCAGCCGTCGGGGGACGGAGTCCTACAATGAGCAGTTCTTC
clone_size: -
j_call: TRBJ2-1
v_call: TRBV6-2/TRBV6-3
d_call: -

cdr3_aa: CASSATGNSYEQYF
cdr3_nt: TGTGCCAGCAGTGCCACAGGGAACTCCTACGAGCAGTACTTC
clone_size: -
j_call: TRBJ2-7
v_call: TRBV6-1
d_call: -

cdr3_aa: CASSLADSTDTQYF
cdr3_nt: TGCGCCAGCAGCTTGGCGGACAGCACAGATACGCAGTATTTT
clone_size: few
j_call: TRBJ2-3
v_call: TRBV5-1
d_call: -

cdr3_aa: CASSTDKVRQYF
cdr3_nt: TGTGCCAGCAGCACGGACAAGGTTCGGCAGTACTTC
clone_size: few
j_call: TRBJ2-7
v_call: TRBV7-2
d_call: -

cdr3_aa: CAWRPLAQETQYF
cdr3_nt: TGTGCCTGGAGGCCACTGGCTCAAGAGACCCAGTACTTC
clone_size: -
j_call: TRBJ2-5
v_call: TRBV30
d_call: -

cdr3_aa: CASSLLAEGETQYF
cdr3_nt: TGCGCCAGCAGCTTGTTGGCAGAGGGGGAGACCCAGTACTTC
clone_size: -
j_call: TRBJ2-5
v_call: TRBV5-1
d_call: -

cdr3_aa: CSARVGSSNQPQHF
cdr3_nt: TGCAGTGCTAGAGTTGGCAGTAGCAATCAGCCCCAGCATTTT
clone_size: many
j_call: TRBJ1-5
v_call: TRBV20-1
d_call: -

cdr3_aa: CASSPQTGQPQHF
cdr3_nt: TGTGCCAGCAGTCCCCAGACCGGGCAGCCCCAGCATTTT
clone_size: few
j_call: TRBJ1-5
v_call: TRBV12-3/TRBV12-4
d_call: -

cdr3_aa: CSATVGPSYNEQFF
cdr3_nt: TGCAGTGCTACAGTAGGGCCCTCATACAATGAGCAGTTCTTC
clone_size: few
j_call: TRBJ2-1
v_call: TRBV20-1
d_call: -

cdr3_aa: CASSQDQGTKNIQYF
cdr3_nt: TGTGCCAGCAGCCAAGATCAGGGAACCAAAAACATTCAGTACTTC
clone_size: once
j_call: TRBJ2-4
v_call: TRBV4-2
d_call: -

cdr3_aa: CASSSFGQKYATNEKLFF
cdr3_nt: TGTGCCAGCAGCTCCTTTGGCCAGAAATATGCAACTAATGAAAAACTGTTTTTT
clone_size: -
j_call: TRBJ1-4
v_call: TRBV7-9
d_call: -

cdr3_aa: CASSQEWVETQYF
cdr3_nt: TGCGCCAGCAGCCAAGAGTGGGTGGAGACCCAGTACTTC
clone_size: -
j_call: TRBJ2-5
v_call: TRBV4-1
d_call: -

cdr3_aa: CASSLAISGGALGYEQYF
cdr3_nt: TGTGCCAGCAGCTTAGCGATTAGCGGGGGGGCCCTGGGCTACGAGCAGTACTTC
clone_size: -
j_call: TRBJ2-7
v_call: TRBV7-2
d_call: TRBD2

cdr3_aa: CASSLALAGGPKNIQYF
cdr3_nt: TGCGCCAGCAGCTTGGCCCTAGCGGGAGGGCCAAAAAACATTCAGTACTTC
clone_size: few
j_call: TRBJ2-4
v_call: TRBV5-1
d_call: TRBD2

cdr3_aa: CASSWGQRTYEQYF
cdr3_nt: TGTGCCAGCAGTTGGGGACAAAGGACCTACGAGCAGTACTTC
clone_size: -
j_call: TRBJ2-7
v_call: TRBV12-3/TRBV12-4
d_call: -